This TCR beta chain stems from a study of blood T cell repertoires in COVID-19. The wider study: Specimens from acute and convalescent COVID-19 originated in the United States, Italy and Spain. Nucleic acid was either cDNA or gDNA, and it came from T cells, B-cell-depleted T cells, or PBMCs.

This clone appeared a few times. Assay used: immunoSEQ multiplex PCR; TCRdb lists only in-frame clones, some missing. The data show 40,000 to 50,000 clones, approximately 87% seen once. The TCR originated in a human donor in a cohort sampled during active COVID-19. The sample was peripheral blood.

The DNA of the CDR3 is TGTGCCAGTAGGGGAGCGAACACTGAAGCTTTCTTT. Translated: CASRGANTEAFF. The chain couples TRBV19 to TRBJ1-1; D gene unclear. The CDR3 runs 12 residues. V lost 6 bases and J lost 1, with 6 bases in between. Germline V lookup: CDR1 LNHDA, CDR2 SQIVND (reference sequence). Based on the CDR3 plus reference TRBV19 and TRBJ1-1, the full variable domain is DGGITQSPKYLFRKEGQNVTLSCEQNLNHDAMYWYRQDPGQGLRLIYYSQIVNDFQKGDIAEGYSVSREKKESFPLTVTSAQKNPTAFYLCASRGANTEAFFGQGTRLTVV.